These 15 T cell receptor beta chains share one sample of origin, sequenced in a study of early T cells in non-severe SARS-CoV-2 infection. From the 5' RACE reads, TCRdb called clonotypes with MiXCR, one entry per CDR3 protein. The sample has under 100,000 distinct CDR3 sequences, 8% to 13% seen once. Material: whole blood. The receptors originated from an adult who was a healthcare worker with PCR-confirmed SARS-CoV-2 infection or an uninfected control (not recorded which).

This clonotype was recorded a few times. This CDR3 reads CASSVVGRENSPLHF. CDR3 sequence (DNA): TGTGCCAGCAGCGTAGTGGGGCGCGAGAATTCACCCCTCCACTTT. The rearrangement joins TRBV9 to TRBJ1-6, with D perhaps matching TRBD1 (5 bases). CDR1 and CDR2 (germline): SGDLS, YYNGEE. V lost 0 bases to trimming and J lost 7 bases, with 11 bases between them. This CDR3 spans 15 amino acids.

The chain is built from TRBV5-1 and TRBJ1-4; D ambiguous. V was clipped by 4 bases and J by 0 bases, with 16 bases between them. The CDR3 has 17 residues. Looked up from germline, CDR1 is SGHRS and CDR2 is YFSETQ. The DNA of the CDR3 is TGCGCCAGCAGCCCTGGGCCCGGAGTTGCAACTAATGAAAAACTGTTTTTT. Residues: CASSPGPGVATNEKLFF.

Here the CDR3 DNA reads TGTGCCACCCAGGGCTTCCTACCAGGCACCTACAATGAGCAGTTCTTC. Encoded protein: CATQGFLPGTYNEQFF. This chain connects TRBV19 to TRBJ2-1, with D perhaps TRBD1 (5 bases). The CDR3 length is 16 residues. Trimming removed 10 bases from V and 2 bases from J, with 21 bases in between. Per germline, CDR1 LNHDA and CDR2 SQIVND (reference sequence).

This clonotype was detected ten times or more. This chain links TRBV28 with TRBJ1-5; no firm D call. Germline CDR1 MDHEN, CDR2 SYDVKM. This CDR3 comprises 15 residues. V dropped 7 bases and J dropped 0 bases, with 13 bases sitting between them. Here the CDR3 reads CASKEAGFSNQPQHF. Here the CDR3 DNA reads TGTGCCAGCAAGGAGGCAGGCTTTAGCAATCAGCCCCAGCATTTT.

This clonotype was observed a few times. The V call is TRBV5-5, the J call TRBJ2-5, with TRBD1 matching 7 bases. The CDR3 covers 14 residues. In germline, CDR1 is SGHKS, CDR2 YYEKEE (reference sequence). The V and J ends lost 4 bases and 5 bases, in that order; junction bases with no gene match: 8. The CDR3 here is CASSMRQGGETQYF. CDR3 DNA: TGTGCCAGCAGCATGCGACAGGGCGGCGAGACCCAGTACTTC.

This clonotype was detected a few times. The chain links TRBV7-6 to TRBJ2-1; 11 nucleotides match TRBD2. Germline V CDR1 and CDR2: SGHVS, FNYEAQ. V was pared by 1 base and J by 1 base, with 0 bases of the junction left unmatched. This CDR3 is built from 16 residues. CDR3 DNA sequence: TGTGCCAGCAGCTTAGGACTAGCGGGATCCTACAATGAGCAGTTCTTC. Encoded protein: CASSLGLAGSYNEQFF. The full variable domain, rest sourced from reference TRBV7-6 and TRBJ2-1, is GAGVSQSPRYKVTKRGQDVALRCDPISGHVSLYWYRQALGQGPEFLTYFNYEAQQDKSGLPNDRFSAERPEGSISTLTIQRTEQRDSAMYRCASSLGLAGSYNEQFFGPGTRLTVL.

This clonotype was recorded at least ten times. This chain connects TRBV7-6 to TRBJ2-2; a possible D gene is TRBD2 (6 bases). CDR3 length equals 14 residues. V shed 4 bases and J shed 6 bases, with 12 bases lying between them. Per the germline V gene, CDR1 is SGHVS and CDR2 is FNYEAQ. CDR3 in DNA: TGTGCCAGCAGCTCCGCCGGGGAGGCCGGGGAGCTGTTTTTT. It is translated as CASSSAGEAGELFF.

The gene calls are TRBV12-3 or TRBV12-4 and TRBJ2-3; D perhaps matches TRBD1 (6 bases). V was clipped by 6 bases and J by 5 bases, with 18 bases between them. This CDR3 comprises 15 residues. The CDR3 is CASSPRGQKGDTQYF. The DNA for the CDR3 is TGTGCCAGCAGCCCTCGCGGACAGAAGGGAGATACGCAGTATTTT.

The chain uses TRBV7-3 and TRBJ2-3, with 7 positions matching TRBD2. The length of the CDR3 is 16 residues. Germline loops: CDR1 SGHTA, CDR2 FQGTGA. V shed 4 bases, J shed 5 bases, and the junction held 12 bases outside the gene matches. The CDR3 region is CASSSQPGLEGDTQYF. The CDR3 DNA follows: TGTGCCAGCAGCTCACAACCCGGACTAGAGGGAGATACGCAGTATTTT.

This clonotype has a handful of counts. J is TRBJ2-5 and V is TRBV28; no reliable D call. The CDR3 loop spans 13 amino acids. The V end was cut by 3 bases, the J end by 4 bases, with 9 bases between. In germline, CDR1 is MDHEN, CDR2 SYDVKM. Here the CDR3 reads CASSFQLRETQYF. The DNA of the CDR3 is TGTGCCAGCAGTTTTCAATTGAGAGAGACCCAGTACTTC.

The chain links TRBV6-2 or TRBV6-3 to TRBJ1-1; a weak D match, TRBD1 (5 bases). The ends were cut back, 6 bases at V and 0 bases at J, with 17 bases in the middle. The CDR3 length is 16 residues. CDR1 is MNHEY, CDR2 SVGEGT, per germline. CDR3 loop: CASSLPPGRLNTEAFF. CDR3 DNA sequence: TGTGCCAGCAGCCTTCCGCCGGGACGGCTGAACACTGAAGCTTTCTTT.

Remarks on this clonotype: A much larger clonotype is one base distant, so this may be a read error. CDR3 bases: TGCGCCAGCAGGTCCCACACAGATACGCAGTATTTT. This translates into CASRSHTDTQYF. The rearrangement joins TRBV5-1 to TRBJ2-3; unclear D gene. Trimming left V 5 bases short and J 2 bases short, with 6 bases between. The CDR3 is made up of 12 amino acids. CDR1 is SGHRS, CDR2 YFSETQ, per germline.

There are a few counts of this clonotype. The chain recombines TRBV6-6 with TRBJ2-5, with 13 bases matching TRBD2. Germline CDR1 and CDR2: MNHNY and SVGAGI (reference sequence). The CDR3 has 15 amino acids. The junction had 2 bases not matched to a gene; V was cut back by 6 bases and J by 1 base. Written as DNA, the CDR3 is TGTGCCAGCAGAGGGACTAGCGGGGTCCAAGAGACCCAGTACTTC. Its protein is CASRGTSGVQETQYF.

The chain is built from TRBV5-4 and TRBJ2-2; 12 bases are a match to TRBD2. Germline V gives CDR1 SGHNT, CDR2 YYREEE (reference sequence). CDR3 length: 16 amino acids. The V and J ends lost 3 bases and 4 bases, in that order; junction bases with no gene match: 4. CDR3 residues: CASSSGTSGSTGELFF. The CDR3 nucleotides read TGTGCCAGCAGCTCGGGGACTAGCGGGTCCACCGGGGAGCTGTTTTTT.

This clonotype was counted only a few times. The chain couples TRBV7-9 to TRBJ1-2; D uncertain. The CDR3 is 12 amino acids. The germline V gene has CDR1 SEHNR and CDR2 FQNEAQ (reference sequence). Trimming removed 5 bases from V and 4 bases from J, with 8 bases in between. The CDR3 DNA reads TGTGCCAGCAGCCCAAAATCCTATGGCTACACCTTC. This sequence encodes CASSPKSYGYTF.